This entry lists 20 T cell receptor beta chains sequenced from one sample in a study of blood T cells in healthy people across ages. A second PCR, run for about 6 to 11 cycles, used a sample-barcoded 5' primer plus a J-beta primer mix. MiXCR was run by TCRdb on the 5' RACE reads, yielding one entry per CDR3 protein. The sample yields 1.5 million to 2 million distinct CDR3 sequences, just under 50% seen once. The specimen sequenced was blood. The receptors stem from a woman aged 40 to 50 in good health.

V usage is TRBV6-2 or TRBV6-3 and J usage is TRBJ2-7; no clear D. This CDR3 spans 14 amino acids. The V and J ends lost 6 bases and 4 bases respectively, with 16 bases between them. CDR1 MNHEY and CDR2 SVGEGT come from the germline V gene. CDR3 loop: CASSDGRSWYEQYF. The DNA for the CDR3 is TGTGCCAGCAGCGACGGACGGAGCTGGTACGAGCAGTACTTC.

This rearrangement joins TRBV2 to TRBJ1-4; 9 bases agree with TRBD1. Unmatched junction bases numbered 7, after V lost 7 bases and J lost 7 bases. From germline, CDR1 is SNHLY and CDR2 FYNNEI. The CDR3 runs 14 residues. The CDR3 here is CASNLQGAVEKLFF. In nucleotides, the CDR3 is TGTGCCAGCAACCTACAGGGGGCCGTTGAAAAACTGTTTTTT.

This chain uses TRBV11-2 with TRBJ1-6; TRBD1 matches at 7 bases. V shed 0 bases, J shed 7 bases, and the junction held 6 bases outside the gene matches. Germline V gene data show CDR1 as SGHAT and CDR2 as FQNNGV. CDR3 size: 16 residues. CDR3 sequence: CASSLDLQGSNSPLHF. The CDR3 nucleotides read TGTGCCAGCAGCTTAGATTTACAGGGGAGCAATTCACCCCTCCACTTT.

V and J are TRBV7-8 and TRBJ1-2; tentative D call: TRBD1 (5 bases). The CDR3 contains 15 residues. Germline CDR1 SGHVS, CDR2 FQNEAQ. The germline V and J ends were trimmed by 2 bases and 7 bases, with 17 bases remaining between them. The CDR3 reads CASSLRSGTGAGYTF. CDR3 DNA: TGTGCCAGCAGCTTAAGGTCGGGGACTGGGGCTGGCTACACCTTC.

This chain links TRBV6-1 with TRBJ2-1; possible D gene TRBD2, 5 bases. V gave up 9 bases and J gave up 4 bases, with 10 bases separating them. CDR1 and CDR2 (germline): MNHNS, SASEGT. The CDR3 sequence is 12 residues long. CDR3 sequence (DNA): TGTGCCAGTTTGGACTTTTACAATGAGCAGTTCTTC. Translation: CASLDFYNEQFF.

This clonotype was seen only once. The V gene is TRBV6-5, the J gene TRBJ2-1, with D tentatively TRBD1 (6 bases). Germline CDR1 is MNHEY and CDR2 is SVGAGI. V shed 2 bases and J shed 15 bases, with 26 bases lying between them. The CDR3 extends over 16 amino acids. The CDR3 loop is CASSYEIDRLPSLGFF. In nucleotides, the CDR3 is TGTGCCAGCAGTTACGAGATTGACAGGCTCCCGTCCCTGGGGTTCTTC.

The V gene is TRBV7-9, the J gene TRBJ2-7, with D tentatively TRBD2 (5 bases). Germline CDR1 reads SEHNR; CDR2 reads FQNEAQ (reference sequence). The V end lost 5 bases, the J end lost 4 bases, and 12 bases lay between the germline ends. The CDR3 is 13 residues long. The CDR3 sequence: CASSVVGEYEQYF. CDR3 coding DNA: TGTGCCAGCAGCGTAGTTGGGGAGTACGAGCAGTACTTC.

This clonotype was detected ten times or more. The CDR3 DNA follows: TGTGCCAGCACTAAAGGGGGCTCGTACGAGCAGTACTTC. Amino acids: CASTKGGSYEQYF. V is TRBV28 and J is TRBJ2-7, with 7 bases matching TRBD1. The germline gives CDR1 MDHEN, CDR2 SYDVKM. J was trimmed by 4 bases and V by 7 bases; bases with no gene match: 7. The CDR3 contains 13 residues.

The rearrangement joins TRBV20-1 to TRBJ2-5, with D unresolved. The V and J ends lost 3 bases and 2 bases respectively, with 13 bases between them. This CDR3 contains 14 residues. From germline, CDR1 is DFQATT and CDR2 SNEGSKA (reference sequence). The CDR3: CSARLHLMQETQYF. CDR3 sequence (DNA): TGCAGTGCTAGGTTACACCTCATGCAAGAGACCCAGTACTTC.

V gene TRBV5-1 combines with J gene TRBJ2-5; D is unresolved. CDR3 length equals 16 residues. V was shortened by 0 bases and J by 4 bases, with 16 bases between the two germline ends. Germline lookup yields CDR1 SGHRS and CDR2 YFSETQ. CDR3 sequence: CASSLVLAGDRETQYF. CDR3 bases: TGCGCCAGCAGCTTGGTCTTAGCTGGGGATAGAGAGACCCAGTACTTC.

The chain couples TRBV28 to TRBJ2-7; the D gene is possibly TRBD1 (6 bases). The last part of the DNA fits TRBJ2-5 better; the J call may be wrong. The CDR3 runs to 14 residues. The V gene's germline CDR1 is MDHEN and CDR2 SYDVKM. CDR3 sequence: CASSFPDSQETQYF. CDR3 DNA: TGTGCCAGCAGTTTCCCGGACAGCCAAGAGACCCAGTACTTC.

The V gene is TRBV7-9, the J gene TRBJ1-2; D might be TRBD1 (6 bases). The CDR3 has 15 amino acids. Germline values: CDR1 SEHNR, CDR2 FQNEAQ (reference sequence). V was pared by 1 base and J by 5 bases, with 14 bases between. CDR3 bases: TGTGCCAGCAGCTTAGGGTCAGGGGCAGCTTATGGCTACACCTTC. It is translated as CASSLGSGAAYGYTF.

CDR3 in amino acids: CASSLSYTGTSGGAAKNIQYF. CDR3 in DNA: TGTGCCAGCAGTTTATCCTATACAGGCACTAGCGGGGGGGCTGCCAAAAACATTCAGTACTTC. The genes are TRBV28 and TRBJ2-4, with TRBD2 matching over 13 bases. J was trimmed by 1 base and V by 1 base; bases with no gene match: 13. Per the germline V gene, CDR1 is MDHEN and CDR2 is SYDVKM. This CDR3 comprises 21 residues.

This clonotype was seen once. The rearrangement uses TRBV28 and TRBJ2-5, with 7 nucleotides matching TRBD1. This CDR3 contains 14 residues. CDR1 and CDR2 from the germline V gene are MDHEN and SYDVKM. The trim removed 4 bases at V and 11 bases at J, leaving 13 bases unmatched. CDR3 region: CASSSATGSLEQYF. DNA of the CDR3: TGTGCCAGCAGTTCCGCGACAGGGAGCCTTGAGCAGTACTTC.

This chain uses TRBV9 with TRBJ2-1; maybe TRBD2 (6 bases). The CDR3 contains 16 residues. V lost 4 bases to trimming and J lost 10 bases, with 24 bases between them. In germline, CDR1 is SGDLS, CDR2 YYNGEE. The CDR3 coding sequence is TGTGCCAGCAGCACCCCGCGGGACGGGGGTACAATGGAGCAGTTCTTC. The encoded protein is CASSTPRDGGTMEQFF.

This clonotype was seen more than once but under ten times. DNA for the CDR3: TGCAGTGCCCCTTCTGGCTCCCTGGCCGAGACCCAGTACTTC. It codes for CSAPSGSLAETQYF. The chain employs TRBV20-1 and TRBJ2-5; D call uncertain. This CDR3 is built from 14 residues. Germline-derived CDR1 and CDR2 are DFQATT and SNEGSKA (reference sequence). V was pared by 6 bases and J by 5 bases, with 19 bases between.

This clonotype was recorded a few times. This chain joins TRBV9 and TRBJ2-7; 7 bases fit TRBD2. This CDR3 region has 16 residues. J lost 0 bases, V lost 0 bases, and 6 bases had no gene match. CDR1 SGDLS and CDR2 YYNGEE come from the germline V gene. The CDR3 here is CASSVVGLNSSYEQYF. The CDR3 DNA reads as TGTGCCAGCAGCGTAGTGGGACTAAATAGCTCCTACGAGCAGTACTTC.

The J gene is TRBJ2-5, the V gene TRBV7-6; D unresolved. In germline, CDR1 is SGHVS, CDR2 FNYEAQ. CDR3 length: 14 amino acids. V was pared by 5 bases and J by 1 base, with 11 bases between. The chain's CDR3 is CASSREFSQETQYF. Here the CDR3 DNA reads TGTGCCAGCAGCCGAGAGTTTTCCCAAGAGACCCAGTACTTC.

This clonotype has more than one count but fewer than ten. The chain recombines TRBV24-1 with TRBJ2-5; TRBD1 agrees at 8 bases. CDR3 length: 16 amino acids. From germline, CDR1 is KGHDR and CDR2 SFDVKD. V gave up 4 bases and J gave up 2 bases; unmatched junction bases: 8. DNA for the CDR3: TGTGCCACCAGTGACCAAAGGACAGGGTCTCAAGAGACCCAGTACTTC. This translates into CATSDQRTGSQETQYF.

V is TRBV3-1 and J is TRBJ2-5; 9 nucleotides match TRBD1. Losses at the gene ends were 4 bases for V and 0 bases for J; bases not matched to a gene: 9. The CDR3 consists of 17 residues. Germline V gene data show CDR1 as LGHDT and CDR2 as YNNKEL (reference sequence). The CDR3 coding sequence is TGTGCCAGCAGCCGAAATGTGGGGACAGGGAACCAAGAGACCCAGTACTTC. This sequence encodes CASSRNVGTGNQETQYF.